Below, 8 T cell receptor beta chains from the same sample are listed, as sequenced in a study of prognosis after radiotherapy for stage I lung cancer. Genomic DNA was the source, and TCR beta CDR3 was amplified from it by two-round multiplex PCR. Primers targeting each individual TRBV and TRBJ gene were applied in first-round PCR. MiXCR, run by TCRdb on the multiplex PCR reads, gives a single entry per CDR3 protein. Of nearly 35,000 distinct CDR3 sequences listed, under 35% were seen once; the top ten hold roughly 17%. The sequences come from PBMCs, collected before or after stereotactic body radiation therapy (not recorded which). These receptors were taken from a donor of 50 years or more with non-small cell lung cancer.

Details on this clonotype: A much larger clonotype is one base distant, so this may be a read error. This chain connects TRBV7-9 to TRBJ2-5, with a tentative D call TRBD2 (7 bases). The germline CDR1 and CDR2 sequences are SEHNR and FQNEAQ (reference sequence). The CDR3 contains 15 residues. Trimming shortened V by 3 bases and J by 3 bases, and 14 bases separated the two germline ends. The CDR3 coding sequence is TGTGCCAGCAGCTTCTTCTCGGGGGGCAAAGAGACCCAGTACTTC. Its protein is CASSFFSGGKETQYF.

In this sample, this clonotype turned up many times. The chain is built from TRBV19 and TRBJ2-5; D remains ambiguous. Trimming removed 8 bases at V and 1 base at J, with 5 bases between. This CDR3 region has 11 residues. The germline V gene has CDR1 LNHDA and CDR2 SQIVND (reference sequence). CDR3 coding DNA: TGTGCCAGTGCCAGCCAAGAGACCCAGTACTTC. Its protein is CASASQETQYF.

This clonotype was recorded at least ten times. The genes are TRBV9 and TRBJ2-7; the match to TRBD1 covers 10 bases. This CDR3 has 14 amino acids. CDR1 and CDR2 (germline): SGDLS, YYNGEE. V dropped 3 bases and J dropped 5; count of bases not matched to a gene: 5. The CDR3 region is CASSALTGGDEQYF. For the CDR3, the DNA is TGTGCCAGCAGCGCTTTGACAGGGGGCGACGAGCAGTACTTC.

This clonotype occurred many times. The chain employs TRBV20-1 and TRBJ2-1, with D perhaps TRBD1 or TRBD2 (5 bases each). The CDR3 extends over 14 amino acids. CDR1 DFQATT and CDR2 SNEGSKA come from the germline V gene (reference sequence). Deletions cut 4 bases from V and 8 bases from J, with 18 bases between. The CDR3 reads CSAKGLIRGHEQFF. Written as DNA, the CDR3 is TGCAGTGCTAAAGGGCTTATCCGGGGCCATGAGCAGTTCTTC.

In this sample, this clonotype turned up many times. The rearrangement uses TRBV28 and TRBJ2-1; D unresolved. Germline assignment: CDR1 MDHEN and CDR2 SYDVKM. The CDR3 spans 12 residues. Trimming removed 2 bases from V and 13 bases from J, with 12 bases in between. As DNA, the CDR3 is TGTGCCAGCAGTTTACCAAGACCCCCACAGTTCTTC. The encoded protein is CASSLPRPPQFF.

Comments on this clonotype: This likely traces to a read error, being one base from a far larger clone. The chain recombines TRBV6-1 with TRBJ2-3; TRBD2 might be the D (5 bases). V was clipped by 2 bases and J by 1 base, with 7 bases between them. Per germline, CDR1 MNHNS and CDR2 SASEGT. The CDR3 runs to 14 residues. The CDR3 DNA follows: TGTGCCAGCAGTGAATCGGAGGGCACAGATACGCAGTATTTT. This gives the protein CASSESEGTDTQYF.

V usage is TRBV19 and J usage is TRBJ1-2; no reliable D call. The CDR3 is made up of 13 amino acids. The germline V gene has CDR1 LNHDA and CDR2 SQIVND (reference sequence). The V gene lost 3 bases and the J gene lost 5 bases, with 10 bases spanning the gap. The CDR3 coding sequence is TGTGCCAGTAGTATCAACCGGGGATATGGCTACACCTTC. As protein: CASSINRGYGYTF.

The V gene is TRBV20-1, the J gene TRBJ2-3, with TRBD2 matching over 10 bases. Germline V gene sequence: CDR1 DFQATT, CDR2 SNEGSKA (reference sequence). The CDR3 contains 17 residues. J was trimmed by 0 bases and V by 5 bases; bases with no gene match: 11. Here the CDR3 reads CSAGSTSGDISTDTQYF. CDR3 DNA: TGCAGTGCTGGTAGTACTAGCGGGGATATTAGCACAGATACGCAGTATTTT.